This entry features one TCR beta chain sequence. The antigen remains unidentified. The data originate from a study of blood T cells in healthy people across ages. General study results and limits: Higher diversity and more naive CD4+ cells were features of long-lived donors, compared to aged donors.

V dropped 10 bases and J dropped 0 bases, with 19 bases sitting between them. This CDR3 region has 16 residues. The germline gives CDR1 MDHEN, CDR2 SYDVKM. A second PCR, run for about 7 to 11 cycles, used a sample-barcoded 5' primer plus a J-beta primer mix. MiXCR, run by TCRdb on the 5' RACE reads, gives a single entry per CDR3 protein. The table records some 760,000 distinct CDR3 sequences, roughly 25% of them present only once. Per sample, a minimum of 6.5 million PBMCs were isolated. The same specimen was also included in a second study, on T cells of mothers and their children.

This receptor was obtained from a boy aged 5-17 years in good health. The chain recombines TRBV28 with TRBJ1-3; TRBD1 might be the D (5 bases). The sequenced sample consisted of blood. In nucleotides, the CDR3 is TGTGCCACCACTCCTACACTGGGGCCCTCTGGAAACACCATATATTTT. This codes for CATTPTLGPSGNTIYF.